This passage covers 9 T cell receptor beta chains from one sample sequenced in a study of neurological immune-mediated disorders. TCRdb re-analysed the 5' RACE reads in MiXCR, keeping a single row per CDR3 protein. Among approximately 58,000 distinct CDR3 sequences listed, roughly 7.7% were seen once. The time point denotes: longitudinal time-point 3. Input material: PBMCs. These receptors came from a woman in her thirties or forties in good health.

The gene calls are TRBV20-1 and TRBJ2-7; 11 bases fit TRBD2. V lost 3 bases to trimming and J lost 3 bases; unmatched junction nucleotides: 4. The length of the CDR3 is 14 residues. In germline, CDR1 is DFQATT, CDR2 SNEGSKA (reference sequence). The CDR3 DNA sequence: TGCAGTGCTAGGTTGACTAGCGGGGTCTACGAGCAGTACTTC. It translates to CSARLTSGVYEQYF.

This clonotype was seen ten or more times. CDR3 DNA: TGCAGTGCTAGGCGGGCTAGCGGGAGGCCAGATACGCAGTATTTT. Its translation is CSARRASGRPDTQYF. V usage is TRBV20-1 and J usage is TRBJ2-3; 11 nucleotides align to TRBD2. The trim removed 3 bases at V and 4 bases at J, leaving 6 bases unmatched. Germline V lookup: CDR1 DFQATT, CDR2 SNEGSKA (reference sequence). The CDR3 is 15 amino acids.

This clonotype was recorded many times. V and J are TRBV20-1 and TRBJ2-7, with TRBD2 matching over 7 bases. Germline V CDR1 and CDR2: DFQATT, SNEGSKA (reference sequence). V dropped 0 bases and J dropped 0; count of bases not matched to a gene: 5. This CDR3 contains 15 residues. CDR3 in amino acids: CSARDSKRDSYEQYF. The CDR3 region has the DNA TGCAGTGCTAGAGATAGTAAGCGGGACTCCTACGAGCAGTACTTC.

This clonotype was recorded many times. The rearrangement joins TRBV6-6 to TRBJ2-7; D is ambiguous. CDR1 MNHNY and CDR2 SVGAGI come from the germline V gene (reference sequence). V lost 4 bases and J lost 0, with 10 bases in between. The CDR3 covers 14 residues. As DNA, the CDR3 is TGTGCCAGCAGTTTCGGACGAAACTCCTACGAGCAGTACTTC. Residues: CASSFGRNSYEQYF.

This clonotype was picked up many times. The chain combines TRBV6-5 with TRBJ2-3; 11 bases line up with TRBD2. The CDR3 loop spans 15 amino acids. V lost 5 bases to trimming and J lost 2 bases; unmatched junction nucleotides: 3. In germline, CDR1 is MNHEY, CDR2 SVGAGI. DNA of the CDR3: TGTGCCAGCAGTCGGACTAGCGGGTTCACAGATACGCAGTATTTT. Its protein is CASSRTSGFTDTQYF.

The sample holds many counts of this clonotype. The chain combines TRBV7-2 with TRBJ2-7; D is unresolved. V was shortened by 3 bases and J by 4 bases, with 13 bases between the two germline ends. Germline V lookup: CDR1 SGHTA, CDR2 FQGNSA. The CDR3 has 14 residues. Written as DNA, the CDR3 is TGTGCCAGCAGCTTCTTTCGCGGTGCTTACGAGCAGTACTTC. Its protein product is CASSFFRGAYEQYF.

At least ten counts were recorded for this clonotype. The rearrangement joins TRBV12-3 or TRBV12-4 to TRBJ1-2, with TRBD1 identical over 7 bases. The CDR3 runs 15 residues. The V and J ends lost 6 bases and 3 bases, in that order; junction bases with no gene match: 10. CDR3: CASRNTGAGDYGYTF. The CDR3 DNA sequence: TGTGCCAGCAGGAATACAGGGGCCGGGGACTATGGCTACACCTTC.

This clonotype was seen ten or more times. The chain joins TRBV20-1 to TRBJ1-5; TRBD1 matches at 8 bases. Germline assignment: CDR1 DFQATT and CDR2 SNEGSKA (reference sequence). V shed 6 bases and J 11 bases; nucleotides not matched to a gene: 12. CDR3 length: 13 amino acids. CDR3 amino acids: CSAGRDRLGAQHF. The CDR3 DNA reads TGCAGTGCCGGCCGGGACAGGTTAGGGGCCCAGCATTTT.

The sample holds many counts of this clonotype. Sequence at one end of the junction differs from germline and may be a read error. The chain uses TRBV6-2 or TRBV6-3 and TRBJ2-7; D perhaps matches TRBD2 (5 bases). Per germline, CDR1 MNHEY and CDR2 SVGEGT. The CDR3 is 11 amino acids. DNA for the CDR3: TGTGCCAGCAGCGGAAGAGGGAGTCGTGACTTC. Translating it yields CASSGRGSRDF.